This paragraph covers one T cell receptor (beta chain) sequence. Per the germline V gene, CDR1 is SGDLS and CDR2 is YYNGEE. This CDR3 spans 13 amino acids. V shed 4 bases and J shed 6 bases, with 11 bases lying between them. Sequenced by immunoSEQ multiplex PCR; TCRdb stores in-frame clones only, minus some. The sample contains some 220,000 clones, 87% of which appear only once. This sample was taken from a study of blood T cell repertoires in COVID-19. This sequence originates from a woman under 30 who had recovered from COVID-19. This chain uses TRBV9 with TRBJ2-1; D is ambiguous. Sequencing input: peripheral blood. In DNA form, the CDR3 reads TGTGCCAGCAGCTTTAGAGTAGCCAATGAGCAGTTCTTC. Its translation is CASSFRVANEQFF.